A selection of T cell receptor beta chains follows, all from one sample in a study of cytomegalovirus exposure and HLA in healthy donors. Generated by immunoSEQ multiplex PCR, the TCRdb table keeps only in-frame clones and is missing some. There are about 120,000 clones in the sample; roughly 82% occur only once, and under 7% lies in the top ten. Source material: PBMCs. The receptors were sampled from a man aged 18 to 29 in good health and CMV-seropositive. The CDR3 runs from the conserved cysteine through the conserved F or W. The D gene is left open where the match is weak. Expanded clones get a size class; other rows say once, few or many, or leave the size out.

>few|TRBV15|TRBJ2-1|NA
CATSIRTGPYNEQFF
TGTGCCACCAGCATTAGGACTGGCCCCTACAATGAGCAGTTCTTC
>few|TRBV9|TRBJ1-1|TRBD1
CASSETGGVNTEAFF
TGTGCCAGCAGCGAGACAGGGGGTGTGAACACTGAAGCTTTCTTT
>once|TRBV6-5|TRBJ1-1|NA
CASSPRGVGTEAFF
TGTGCCAGCAGCCCCCGAGGCGTCGGCACTGAAGCTTTCTTT
>NA|TRBV28|TRBJ2-3|NA
CASSAPGLTTDTQYF
TGTGCCAGCAGCGCACCGGGACTTACCACAGATACGCAGTATTTT
>NA|TRBV18|TRBJ2-4|TRBD2
CASSPRVLAETLLAKNIQYF
TGTGCCAGCTCACCACGAGTACTAGCGGAAACCCTTCTAGCCAAAAACATTCAGTACTTC
>NA|TRBV18|TRBJ2-1|TRBD1
CASSTFPGQSSYNEQFF
TGTGCCAGCTCAACATTCCCGGGACAGAGCTCCTACAATGAGCAGTTCTTC
>NA|TRBV6-5|TRBJ2-2|TRBD2
CASRSSGRAGELFF
TGTGCCAGCAGGAGTAGCGGGAGGGCCGGGGAGCTGTTTTTT
>NA|TRBV18|TRBJ2-3|TRBD2
CASSPPPGLAGGSDTQYF
TGTGCCAGCTCACCACCCCCGGGACTAGCGGGGGGATCAGATACGCAGTATTTT
>NA|TRBV6-1|TRBJ2-2|NA
CASSGGSGTPLLSGELFF
TGTGCCAGCAGTGGAGGCTCCGGGACACCCTTGCTGTCCGGGGAGCTGTTTTTT
>NA|TRBV18|TRBJ1-6|NA
CASSPEEGNSPLHF
TGTGCCAGCTCACCAGAAGAGGGAAATTCACCCCTCCACTTT
>NA|TRBV5-4|TRBJ2-1|TRBD2
CASSLWTSGGRDEQFF
TGTGCCAGCAGCTTGTGGACTAGCGGGGGGCGGGATGAGCAGTTCTTC
>NA|TRBV4-1|TRBJ2-7|TRBD1
CASSTGQGDYEQYF
TGCGCCAGCAGCACGGGACAGGGGGACTACGAGCAGTACTTC
>NA|TRBV5-1|TRBJ1-3|TRBD1
CASSASQGFTGNTIYF
TGCGCCAGCAGCGCGTCACAGGGGTTCACTGGAAACACCATATATTTT
>NA|TRBV29-1|TRBJ1-1|TRBD1
CSGSGGPLMNTEAFF
TGCAGCGGATCAGGGGGGCCCTTAATGAACACTGAAGCTTTCTTT
>NA|TRBV27|TRBJ1-1|NA
CASSLSPGTEAFF
TGTGCCAGCAGTTTATCGCCGGGCACTGAAGCTTTCTTT
>NA|TRBV27|TRBJ1-1|TRBD1
CASSPDRINTEAFF
TGTGCCAGCAGCCCGGACAGGATCAACACTGAAGCTTTCTTT